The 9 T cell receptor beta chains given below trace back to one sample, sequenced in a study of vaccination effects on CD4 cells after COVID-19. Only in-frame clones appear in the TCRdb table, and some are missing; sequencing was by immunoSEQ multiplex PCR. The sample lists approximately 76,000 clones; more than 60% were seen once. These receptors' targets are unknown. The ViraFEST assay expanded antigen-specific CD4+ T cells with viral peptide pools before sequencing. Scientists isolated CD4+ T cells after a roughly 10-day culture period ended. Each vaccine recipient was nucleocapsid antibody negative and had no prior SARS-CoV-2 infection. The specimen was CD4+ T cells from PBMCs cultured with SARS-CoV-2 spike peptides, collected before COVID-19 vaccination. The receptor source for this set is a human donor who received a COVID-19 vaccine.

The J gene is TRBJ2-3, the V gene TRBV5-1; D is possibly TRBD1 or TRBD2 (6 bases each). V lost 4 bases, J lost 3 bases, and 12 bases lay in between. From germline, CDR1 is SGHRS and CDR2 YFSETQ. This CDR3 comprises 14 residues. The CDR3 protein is CASSSRGDTDTQYF. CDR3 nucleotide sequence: TGCGCCAGCAGCAGTAGGGGGGATACAGATACGCAGTATTTT.

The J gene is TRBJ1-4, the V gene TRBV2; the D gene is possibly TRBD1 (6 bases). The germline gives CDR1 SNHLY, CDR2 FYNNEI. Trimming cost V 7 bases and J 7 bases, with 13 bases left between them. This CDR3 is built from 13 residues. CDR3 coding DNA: TGTGCCAGCAAGACGAGAGGGGGTGAAAAACTGTTTTTT. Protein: CASKTRGGEKLFF.

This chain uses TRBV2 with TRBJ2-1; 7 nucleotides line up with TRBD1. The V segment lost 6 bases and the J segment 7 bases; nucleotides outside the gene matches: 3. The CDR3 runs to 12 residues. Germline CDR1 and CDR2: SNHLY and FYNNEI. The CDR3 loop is CASSGDRNEQFF. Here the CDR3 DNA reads TGTGCCAGCAGCGGGGACAGAAATGAGCAGTTCTTC.

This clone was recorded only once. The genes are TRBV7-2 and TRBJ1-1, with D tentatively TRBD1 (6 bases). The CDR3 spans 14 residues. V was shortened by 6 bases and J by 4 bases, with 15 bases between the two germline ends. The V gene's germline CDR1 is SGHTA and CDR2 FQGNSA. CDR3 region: CASRYDRLGTEAFF. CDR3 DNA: TGTGCCAGCAGATACGACAGGTTGGGCACTGAAGCTTTCTTT.

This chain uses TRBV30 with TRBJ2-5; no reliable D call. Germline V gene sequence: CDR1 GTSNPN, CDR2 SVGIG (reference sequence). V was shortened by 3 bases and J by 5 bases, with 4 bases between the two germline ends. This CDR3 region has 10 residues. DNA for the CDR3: TGTGCCTGGAGCCTCGAGACCCAGTACTTC. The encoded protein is CAWSLETQYF.

CDR3 sequence (DNA): TGTGCCAGCAGCTTAAAGTCAGGGGGTAGCACAGATACGCAGTATTTT. Amino acid sequence: CASSLKSGGSTDTQYF. V usage is TRBV5-4 and J usage is TRBJ2-3; TRBD1 matches 7 bases. The length of the CDR3 is 16 residues. With 2 bases clipped from V and 0 bases from J, the junction kept 6 bases outside the gene matches. Germline loops: CDR1 SGHNT, CDR2 YYREEE (reference sequence).

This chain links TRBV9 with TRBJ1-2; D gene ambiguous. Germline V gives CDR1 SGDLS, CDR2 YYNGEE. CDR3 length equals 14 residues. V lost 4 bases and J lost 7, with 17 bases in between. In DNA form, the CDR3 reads TGTGCCAGCAGCCTGACGGGGTTAACGTCTGGCTACACCTTC. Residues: CASSLTGLTSGYTF.

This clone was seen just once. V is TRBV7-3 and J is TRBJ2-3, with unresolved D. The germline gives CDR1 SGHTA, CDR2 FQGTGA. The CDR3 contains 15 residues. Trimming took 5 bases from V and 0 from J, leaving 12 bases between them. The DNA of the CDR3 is TGTGCCAGCAGCCAAGGAGCCTCTAGCACAGATACGCAGTATTTT. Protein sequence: CASSQGASSTDTQYF.

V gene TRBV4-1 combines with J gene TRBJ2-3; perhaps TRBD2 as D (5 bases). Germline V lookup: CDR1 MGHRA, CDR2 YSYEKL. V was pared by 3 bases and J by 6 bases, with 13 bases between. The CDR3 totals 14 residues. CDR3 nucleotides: TGCGCCAGCAGCCATCTCCGGGGTTTTGATACGCAGTATTTT. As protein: CASSHLRGFDTQYF.